This T cell receptor beta chain was captured in a study of T cell responses to AZD1222 COVID-19 vaccine. Study-wide results and limits: Seropositivity was recorded at baseline in only six AZD1222 recipients.

Worth noting for this clone: Its antigen is still unknown.

TCRdb's table, derived via immunoSEQ multiplex PCR, lists solely in-frame clones and lacks some. There are some 110,000 clones in the sample; over 75% occur only once, and 2.5% to 3% lies in the top ten. The sequence derives from an adult in good health. The sample here was peripheral blood, taken on day 0 of AZD1222 vaccination.

This CDR3 reads CASSPLRVNTGELFF. The CDR3 region has the DNA TGTGCCAGCAGCCCACTCCGGGTGAACACCGGGGAGCTGTTTTTT. The chain uses TRBV7-2 and TRBJ2-2; D gene uncertain. Germline-derived CDR1 and CDR2 are SGHTA and FQGNSA. This CDR3 region has 15 residues. V gave up 5 bases and J gave up 1 base, with 11 bases separating them.